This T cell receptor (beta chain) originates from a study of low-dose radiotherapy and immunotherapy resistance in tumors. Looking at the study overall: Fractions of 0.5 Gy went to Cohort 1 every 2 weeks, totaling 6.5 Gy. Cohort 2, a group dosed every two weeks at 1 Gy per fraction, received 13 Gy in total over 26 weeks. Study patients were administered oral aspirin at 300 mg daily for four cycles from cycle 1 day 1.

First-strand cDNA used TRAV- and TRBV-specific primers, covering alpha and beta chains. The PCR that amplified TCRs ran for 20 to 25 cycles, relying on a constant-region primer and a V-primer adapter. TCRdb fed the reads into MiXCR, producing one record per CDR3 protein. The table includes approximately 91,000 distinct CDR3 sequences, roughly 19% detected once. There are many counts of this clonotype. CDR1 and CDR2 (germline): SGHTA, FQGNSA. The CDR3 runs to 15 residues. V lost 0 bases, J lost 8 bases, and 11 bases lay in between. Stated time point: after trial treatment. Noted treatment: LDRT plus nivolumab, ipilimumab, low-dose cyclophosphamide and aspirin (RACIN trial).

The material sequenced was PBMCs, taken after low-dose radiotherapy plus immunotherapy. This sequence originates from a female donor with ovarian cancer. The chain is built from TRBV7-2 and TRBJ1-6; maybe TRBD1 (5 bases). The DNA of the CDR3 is TGTGCCAGCAGCTTAGCGCAGGGTAGGGATTCACCCCTCCACTTT. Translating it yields CASSLAQGRDSPLHF.